This T cell receptor beta chain was recovered during a study of blood T cell repertoires in COVID-19 (dated by TCRdb to the early 2020s). Concerning the study at large: Collaborator samples came from the United States, Italy and Spain and covered acute and convalescent phases of COVID-19. The prospective study material was composed of cDNA or gDNA derived from T cells, B-cell-depleted T cells, or PBMCs. Subjects who had been exposed to COVID-19, were actively infected with it, or had recovered from it provided the deeply sampled blood TCRbeta repertoires that made up the dataset. The repertoires were released in a freely available public database meant as a resource for research on the immune response to SARS-CoV-2. Samples were obtained from the ongoing ImmuneRACE study (first 160 participants) and from about 1,300 subjects provided by 6 global collaborators. Nearly every sample came with metadata listing a de-identified subject ID, COVID-19 status, age in years and sex. Where available, HLA class I and class II types were taken from metadata supplied by the sample provider and were not determined by assay-based typing.

On this clone: Its antigen specificity is not known. Per-nucleotide qualities are absent, and no much larger clonotype sits a single base away.

Broader findings and caveats from the paper: The quantity of clinical and demographic metadata differed by source and by participant and was supplied without curation.

Collaborating institutions collected whole blood in K2EDTA tubes following their own protocols. Collaborator samples were shipped for TCRbeta analysis as frozen whole blood, isolated PBMCs, or DNA extracted from either sample type. TCRbeta CDR3 regions were amplified from genomic DNA by means of the immunoSEQ Assay, a bias-controlled multiplex PCR. The paper's processing steps were these. Nucleated cell counts per sample were estimated from amplification of reference gene primers within the assay. To quantify the absolute abundance of each unique TCRbeta CDR3 rearrangement, sequence reads were collapsed and filtered. For each sample, productive Simpson clonality was calculated as the square root of Simpson's diversity index over productive rearrangements. TCRdb obtained this table from immuneACCESS and retained in-frame rearrangements with V and J assigned. These tables miss some clones; where compared with another copy, unresolved V genes account for less than half of the shortfall, and the remainder is unexplained. Clone size and V and J calls were adopted from that table, with D and trimming inferred from the DNA. Counted in this sample were roughly 95,000 clones; 81% of them appeared once. The top ten constitute around 4.1% of the sample.

From its cysteine to its phenylalanine, the CDR3 spans 13 amino acids. Only the CDR3 DNA is retained, 39 bases long and in frame from the first base. CDR1 and CDR2 are read off the germline V gene as SQVTM and ANQGSEA. V and J are truncated by 3 bases and 0 bases respectively, leaving an intervening sequence of 7 bases. The receptor was isolated from a man aged 60 to 69 with acute or convalescent COVID-19. Sequencing was done on a sample of peripheral blood. The chain links TRBV29-1 with TRBJ2-3; the D gene is unclear. The CDR3 here reads CSVDITSTDTQYF. In nucleotides, the sequence is TGCAGCGTTGACATTACTAGCACAGATACGCAGTATTTT.